This note documents a single T cell receptor beta chain sequence. Germline CDR1 and CDR2: LNHDA and SQIVND (reference sequence). Trimming removed 3 bases at V and 7 bases at J, with 15 bases between. This CDR3 has 14 amino acids. This table comes from immunoSEQ multiplex PCR, and its TCRdb copy is limited to in-frame clones, with some not included. The sample includes tens of thousands of clones, 90% to 95% of them seen just once. This entry belongs to a study of human versus mouse CDR3 diversity and MHC coevolution. Study-level information: Reported immunoSEQ sensitivity was one in 200,000 T cells, with reduced amplification bias.

Sequencing was done on a sample of naive CD4+ T cells from blood. The subset here: CD45RO-negative CD62L-positive naive CD4 T cells. This chain uses TRBV19 with TRBJ1-2, with D possibly TRBD1 on 5 matching bases. The TCR comes from a person between 25 and 70 years old in good health. Written as DNA, the CDR3 is TGTGCCAGTAGTATGCGAGAAGGGACTGGTGGCTACACCTTC. Its protein is CASSMREGTGGYTF.